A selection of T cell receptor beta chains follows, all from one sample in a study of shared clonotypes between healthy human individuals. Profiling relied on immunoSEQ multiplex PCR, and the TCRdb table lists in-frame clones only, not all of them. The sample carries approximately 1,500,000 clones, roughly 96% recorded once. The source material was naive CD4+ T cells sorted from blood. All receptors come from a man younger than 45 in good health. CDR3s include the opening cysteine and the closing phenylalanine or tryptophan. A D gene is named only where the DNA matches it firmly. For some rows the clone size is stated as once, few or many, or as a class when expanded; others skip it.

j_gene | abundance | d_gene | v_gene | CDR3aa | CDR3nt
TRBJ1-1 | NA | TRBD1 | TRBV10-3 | CAISTTGVGTEAFF | TGTGCCATCAGTACAACAGGGGTAGGCACTGAAGCTTTCTTT
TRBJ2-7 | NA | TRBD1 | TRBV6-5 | CASSIRDRNYEQYF | TGTGCCAGCAGTATCCGGGACAGGAACTACGAGCAGTACTTC
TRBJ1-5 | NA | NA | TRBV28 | CASSFGLQGSREPQHF | TGTGCCAGCAGTTTTGGTCTTCAGGGATCGAGAGAGCCCCAGCATTTT
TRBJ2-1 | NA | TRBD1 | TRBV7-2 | CASSLGGGRGRNEQFF | TGTGCCAGCAGCTTAGGAGGGGGCAGGGGCCGCAATGAGCAGTTCTTC
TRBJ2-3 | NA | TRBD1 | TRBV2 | CASSVSRDRGRGTDTQYF | TGTGCCAGCAGTGTGTCCCGGGACAGGGGGCGCGGCACAGATACGCAGTATTTT
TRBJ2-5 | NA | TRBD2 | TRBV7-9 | CASSLGVGTSGRGLETQYF | TGTGCCAGCAGCTTAGGAGTCGGGACTAGCGGGAGAGGGTTAGAGACCCAGTACTTC
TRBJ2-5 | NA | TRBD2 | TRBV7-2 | CASSLGGLAVQETQYF | TGTGCCAGCAGCTTAGGAGGACTAGCGGTACAAGAGACCCAGTACTTC
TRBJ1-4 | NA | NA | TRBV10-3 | CAISDRLGSATNEKLFF | TGTGCCATCAGTGATCGGTTGGGGTCGGCAACTAATGAAAAACTGTTTTTT
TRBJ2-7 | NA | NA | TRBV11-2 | CASRHTGAPYEQYF | TGTGCCAGCAGACATACCGGGGCACCTTACGAGCAGTACTTC
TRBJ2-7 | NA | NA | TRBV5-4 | CASSLAGTYEQYF | TGTGCCAGCAGCTTAGCAGGTACCTACGAGCAGTACTTC
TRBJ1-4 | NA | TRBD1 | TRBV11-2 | CASSTIGQGAEKLFF | TGTGCCAGCAGCACAATTGGACAGGGGGCGGAAAAACTGTTTTTT
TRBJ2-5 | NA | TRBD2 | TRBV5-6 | CASSLTSGRAPQETQYF | TGTGCCAGCAGCTTAACTAGCGGGAGGGCCCCCCAAGAGACCCAGTACTTC
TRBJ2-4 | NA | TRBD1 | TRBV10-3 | CAISESRTGLAKNIQYF | TGTGCCATCAGTGAGTCCCGGACAGGGCTGGCCAAAAACATTCAGTACTTC
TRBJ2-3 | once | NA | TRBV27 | CASSPEKGGWADTQYF | TGTGCCAGCAGTCCGGAGAAGGGGGGGTGGGCAGATACGCAGTATTTT
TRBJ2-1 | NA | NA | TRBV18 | CASSPSGNSNEQFF | TGTGCCAGCTCGCCCTCCGGGAACTCCAATGAGCAGTTCTTC
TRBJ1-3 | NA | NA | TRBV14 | CASTSGGNTIYF | TGTGCCAGCACCTCCGGCGGAAACACCATATATTTT
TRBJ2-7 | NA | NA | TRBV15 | CATSRDRSSNYEQYF | TGTGCCACCAGCAGAGATCGGAGTAGCAACTACGAGCAGTACTTC
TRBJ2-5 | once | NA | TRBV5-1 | CASSLFSGEETQYF | TGCGCCAGCAGCTTGTTTTCCGGCGAAGAGACCCAGTACTTC
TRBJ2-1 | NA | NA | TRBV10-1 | CASSSLATSSYNEQFF | TGCGCCAGCAGTTCGTTAGCGACAAGCTCCTACAATGAGCAGTTCTTC
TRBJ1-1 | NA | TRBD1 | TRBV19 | CASSNPGTELEAFF | TGTGCCAGTAGTAATCCCGGGACAGAGTTAGAAGCTTTCTTT
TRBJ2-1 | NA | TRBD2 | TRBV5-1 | CASSSSSGSIDEQFF | TGCGCCAGCAGTTCATCTAGCGGGAGTATCGATGAGCAGTTCTTC
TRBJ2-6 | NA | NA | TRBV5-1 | CASSRVVLGANVLTF | TGCGCCAGCAGCCGGGTCGTGTTGGGGGCCAACGTCCTGACTTTC
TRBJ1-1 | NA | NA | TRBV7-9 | CASSLRLGNTEAFF | TGTGCCAGCAGCTTACGGCTTGGTAACACTGAAGCTTTCTTT
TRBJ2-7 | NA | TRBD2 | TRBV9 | CASSPGTSGYEQYF | TGTGCCAGCAGCCCCGGGACTAGCGGCTACGAGCAGTACTTC
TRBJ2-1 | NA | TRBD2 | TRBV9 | CASSVAGGSGVNEQFF | TGTGCCAGCAGCGTAGCGGGCGGGAGTGGAGTGAATGAGCAGTTCTTC
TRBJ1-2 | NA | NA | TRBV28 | CASSGPGSGYTF | TGTGCCAGCAGTGGGCCGGGGAGTGGCTACACCTTC
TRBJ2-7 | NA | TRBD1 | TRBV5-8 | CATNLGTGSYSYEQYF | TGTGCCACCAACCTGGGGACAGGGAGCTACTCCTACGAGCAGTACTTC
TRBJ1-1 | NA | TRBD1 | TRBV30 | CAWRGDRAVNAFF | TGTGCCTGGAGGGGGGACAGGGCGGTGAACGCTTTCTTT
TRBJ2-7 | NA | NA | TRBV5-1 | CASSLQGTYEQYF | TGCGCCAGCAGCTTGCAGGGGACCTACGAGCAGTACTTC
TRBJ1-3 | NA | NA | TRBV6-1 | CASSEDRGRSGNTIYF | TGTGCCAGCAGTGAAGATCGGGGGCGCTCTGGAAACACCATATATTTT
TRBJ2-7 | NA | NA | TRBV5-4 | CASSLVGTYEQYF | TGTGCCAGCAGCTTGGTCGGGACCTACGAGCAGTACTTC
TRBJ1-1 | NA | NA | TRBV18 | CASSPSGVNYGGEAFF | TGTGCCAGCTCACCGTCGGGGGTTAATTACGGCGGTGAAGCTTTCTTT
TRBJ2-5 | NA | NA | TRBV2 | CASSGYGSQETQYF | TGTGCCAGCAGTGGGTACGGATCCCAAGAGACCCAGTACTTC
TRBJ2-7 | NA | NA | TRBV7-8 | CASSLGEAYEQYF | TGTGCCAGCAGCTTAGGGGAAGCCTACGAGCAGTACTTC
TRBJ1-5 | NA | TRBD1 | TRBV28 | CASSTGALGNQPQHF | TGTGCCAGCAGTACAGGGGCGCTAGGCAATCAGCCCCAGCATTTT
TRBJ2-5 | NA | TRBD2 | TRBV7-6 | CASSLGTSGRETQYF | TGTGCCAGCAGCTTAGGGACTAGCGGGAGGGAGACCCAGTACTTC
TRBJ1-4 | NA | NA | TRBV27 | CASSLSRGMNEKLFF | TGTGCCAGCAGTTTATCGCGGGGGATGAATGAAAAACTGTTTTTT
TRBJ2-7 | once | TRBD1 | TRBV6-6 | CASRGTGGMGEQYF | TGTGCCAGCAGGGGGACAGGCGGTATGGGCGAGCAGTACTTC
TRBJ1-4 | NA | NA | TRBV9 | CASSVGRATNEKLFF | TGTGCCAGCAGCGTAGGGCGCGCAACTAATGAAAAACTGTTTTTT
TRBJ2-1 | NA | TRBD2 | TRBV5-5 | CASSLGVTGTSGTGEQFF | TGTGCCAGCAGCTTGGGGGTAACCGGGACTAGCGGGACGGGTGAGCAGTTCTTC
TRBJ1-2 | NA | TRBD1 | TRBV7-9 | CASSPGDSSFPHYGYTF | TGTGCCAGCAGCCCTGGGGACAGCTCGTTTCCCCACTATGGCTACACCTTC
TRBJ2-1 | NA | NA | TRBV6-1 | CASTTEREQFF | TGTGCCAGCACCACGGAGAGGGAGCAGTTCTTC
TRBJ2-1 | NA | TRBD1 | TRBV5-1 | CASSLVRDRFYNEQFF | TGCGCCAGCAGCTTGGTCCGGGACAGGTTTTACAATGAGCAGTTCTTC
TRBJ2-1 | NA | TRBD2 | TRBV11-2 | CASSSGTSSYNEQFF | TGTGCCAGCAGTTCCGGGACTAGCAGCTACAATGAGCAGTTCTTC
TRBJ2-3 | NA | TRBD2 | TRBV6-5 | CASSPSGIDTQYF | TGTGCCAGCAGTCCAAGCGGGATCGATACGCAGTATTTT
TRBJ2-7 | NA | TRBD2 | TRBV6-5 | CASSRQLAGHYEQYF | TGTGCCAGCAGCCGACAACTAGCGGGACACTACGAGCAGTACTTC
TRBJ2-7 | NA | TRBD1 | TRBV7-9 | CASSSPGQGAYEQYF | TGTGCCAGCAGCTCCCCGGGACAGGGGGCCTACGAGCAGTACTTC
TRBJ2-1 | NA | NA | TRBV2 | CTSKRTQNNEQFF | TGTACCAGCAAGCGGACACAAAACAATGAGCAGTTCTTC
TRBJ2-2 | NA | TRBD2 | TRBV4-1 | CATAMGLAANTGELFF | TGCGCCACCGCGATGGGACTAGCGGCGAACACCGGGGAGCTGTTTTTT
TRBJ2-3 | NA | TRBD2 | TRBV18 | CASSPPAGGDTQYF | TGTGCCAGCTCACCCCCAGCGGGAGGGGATACGCAGTATTTT
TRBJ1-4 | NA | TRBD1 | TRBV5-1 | CASSQQTGGDWRTNEKLFF | TGCGCCAGCAGCCAGCAAACAGGGGGCGATTGGAGGACTAATGAAAAACTGTTTTTT
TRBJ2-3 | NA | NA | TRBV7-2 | CASSLATLTDTQYF | TGTGCCAGCAGCTTAGCCACACTAACAGATACGCAGTATTTT
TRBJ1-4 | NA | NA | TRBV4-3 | CASSQDKPSTNEKLFF | TGCGCCAGCAGCCAAGATAAACCGTCAACTAATGAAAAACTGTTTTTT